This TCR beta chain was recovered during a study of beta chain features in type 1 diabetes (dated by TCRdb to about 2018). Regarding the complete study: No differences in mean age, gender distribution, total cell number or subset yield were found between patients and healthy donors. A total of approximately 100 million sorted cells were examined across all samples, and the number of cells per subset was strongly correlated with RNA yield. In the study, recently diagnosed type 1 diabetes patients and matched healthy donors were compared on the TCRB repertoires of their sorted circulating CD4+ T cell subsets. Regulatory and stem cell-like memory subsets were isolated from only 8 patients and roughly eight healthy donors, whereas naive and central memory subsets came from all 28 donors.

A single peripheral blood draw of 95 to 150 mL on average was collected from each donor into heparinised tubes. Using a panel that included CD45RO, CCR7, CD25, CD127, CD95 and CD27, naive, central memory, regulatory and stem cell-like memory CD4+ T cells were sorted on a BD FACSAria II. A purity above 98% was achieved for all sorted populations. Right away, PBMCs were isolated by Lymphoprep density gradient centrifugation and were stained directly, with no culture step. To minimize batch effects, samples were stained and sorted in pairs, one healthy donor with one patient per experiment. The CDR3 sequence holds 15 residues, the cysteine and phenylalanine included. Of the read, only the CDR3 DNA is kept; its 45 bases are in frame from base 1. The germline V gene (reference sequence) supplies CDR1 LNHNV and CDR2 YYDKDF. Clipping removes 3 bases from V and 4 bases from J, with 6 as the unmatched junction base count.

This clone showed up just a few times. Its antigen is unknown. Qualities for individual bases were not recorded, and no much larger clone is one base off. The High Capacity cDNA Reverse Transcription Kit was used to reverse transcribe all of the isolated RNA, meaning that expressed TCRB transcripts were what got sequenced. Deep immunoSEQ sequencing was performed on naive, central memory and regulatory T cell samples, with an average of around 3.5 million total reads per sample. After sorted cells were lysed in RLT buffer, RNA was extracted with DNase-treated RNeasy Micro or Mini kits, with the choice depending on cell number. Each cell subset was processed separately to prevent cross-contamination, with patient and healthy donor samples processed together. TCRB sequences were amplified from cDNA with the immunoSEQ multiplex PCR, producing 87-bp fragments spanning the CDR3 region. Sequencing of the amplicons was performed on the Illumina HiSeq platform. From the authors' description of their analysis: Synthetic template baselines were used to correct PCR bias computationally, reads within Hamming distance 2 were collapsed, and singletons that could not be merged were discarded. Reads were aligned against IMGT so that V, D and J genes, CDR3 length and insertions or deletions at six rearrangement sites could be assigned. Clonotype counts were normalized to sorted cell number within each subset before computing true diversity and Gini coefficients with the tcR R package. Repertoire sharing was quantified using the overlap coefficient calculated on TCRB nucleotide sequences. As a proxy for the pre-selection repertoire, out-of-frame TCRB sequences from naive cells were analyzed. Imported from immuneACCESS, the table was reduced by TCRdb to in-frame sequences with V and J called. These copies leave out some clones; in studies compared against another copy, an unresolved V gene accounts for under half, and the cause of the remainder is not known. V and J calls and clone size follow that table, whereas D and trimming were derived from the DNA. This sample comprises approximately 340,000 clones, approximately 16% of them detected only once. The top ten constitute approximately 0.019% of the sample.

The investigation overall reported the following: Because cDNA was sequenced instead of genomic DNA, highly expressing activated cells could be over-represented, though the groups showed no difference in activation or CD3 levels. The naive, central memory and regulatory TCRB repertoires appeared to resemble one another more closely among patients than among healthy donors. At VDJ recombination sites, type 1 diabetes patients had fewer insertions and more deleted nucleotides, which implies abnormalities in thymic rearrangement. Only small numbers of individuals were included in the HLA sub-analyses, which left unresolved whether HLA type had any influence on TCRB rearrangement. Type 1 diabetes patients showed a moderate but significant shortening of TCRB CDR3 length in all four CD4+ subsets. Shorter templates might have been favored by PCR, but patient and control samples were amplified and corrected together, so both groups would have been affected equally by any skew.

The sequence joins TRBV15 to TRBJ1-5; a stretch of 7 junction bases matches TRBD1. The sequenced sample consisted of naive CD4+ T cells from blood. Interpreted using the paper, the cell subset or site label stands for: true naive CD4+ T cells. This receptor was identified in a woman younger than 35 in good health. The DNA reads TGTGCCACCAGCAGGTCGGGACAGCAGAATCAGCCCCAGCATTTT. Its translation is CATSRSGQQNQPQHF.